This T cell receptor (beta chain) comes out of a study of cytomegalovirus exposure and HLA in healthy donors. The wider study: The 120 or so validation repertoires were produced on the same platform as the 720 or so repertoires of the first cohort. This was reported in a later analysis. Study conclusions and caveats: The tendency of first-cohort TCR clusters to co-occur in the roughly 130 validation repertoires emerged from a later analysis.

Germline CDR1 reads KGHSH; CDR2 reads LQKENI. This CDR3 comprises 15 residues. V lost 5 bases, J lost 4 bases, and 6 bases stayed unmatched. Only in-frame clones appear in the TCRdb table, and some are missing; sequencing was by immunoSEQ multiplex PCR. The sample carries around 230,000 clones, around 87% recorded once. In regard to this clone: The antigen is undetermined.

The sequenced material came from PBMCs. J is TRBJ1-5 and V is TRBV18; 9 positions agree with TRBD1. The source of this sequence is a woman in her twenties or thirties in good health and CMV-seropositive. CDR3 nucleotides: TGTGCCAGCTCAGCGACAGGGGGGGGAAATCAGCCCCAGCATTTT. As protein: CASSATGGGNQPQHF.